The clone carrying this T cell receptor (beta chain) was observed at least ten times. The data were obtained in a study of T cells in Graves' hyperthyroidism and ophthalmopathy. Researchers took RNA transcripts and amplified the TCR beta CDR3 regions from them. The TCR CDR3 first-round RT-PCR relied on the HTBI primer set. TCRdb analysed the multiplex PCR reads with MiXCR anew, one entry per CDR3 protein. The sample includes more than 300,000 distinct CDR3 sequences, 11% to 15% of them seen just once. This CDR3 comprises 14 residues. V was cut by 6 bases and J by 6 bases, with 16 bases left in between. The germline gives CDR1 SNHLY, CDR2 FYNNEI.

Sequenced: blood. This sequence joins TRBV2 and TRBJ2-3, with D perhaps TRBD2 (5 bases). The sequence derives from a woman aged 25 to 39 with Graves' hyperthyroidism. In DNA, the CDR3 is TGTGCCAGCAGGATGGTAATGGAGCGGGATACGCAGTATTTT. Translating it yields CASRMVMERDTQYF.